Below are 27 T cell receptor beta chains sequenced from a single sample in a study of T cell changes during pregnancy in multiple sclerosis. The data were produced by immunoSEQ multiplex PCR, yet TCRdb's version contains in-frame clones alone and is incomplete. The table lists 40,000 to 45,000 clones, approximately 91% of them singletons. Sequencing used CD4+ T cells from peripheral blood mononuclear cells, obtained before pregnancy. The receptors shown here come from a female donor with multiple sclerosis, enrolled in a pregnancy study.

The gene calls are TRBV5-6 and TRBJ2-2; D not certain. Trimming took off 2 bases at V and 6 bases at J, with 8 bases between the two ends. This CDR3 comprises 13 residues. Germline V CDR1 and CDR2: SGHDT, YYEEEE. For the CDR3, the DNA is TGTGCCAGCAGCTTAGCAGGTCCCGGGGAGCTGTTTTTT. Translating it yields CASSLAGPGELFF.

This chain's CDR3 is CASSAQDKTGRIYGYTF. CDR3 nucleotide sequence: TGTGCCAGCAGCGCACAGGATAAGACAGGGAGAATTTATGGCTACACCTTC. The chain employs TRBV9 and TRBJ1-2; 7 bases match TRBD1. Germline CDR1 and CDR2: SGDLS and YYNGEE. J was trimmed by 5 bases and V by 3 bases; bases with no gene match: 16. The CDR3 has 17 amino acids.

The gene calls are TRBV2 and TRBJ1-1; tentatively, D is TRBD1 (5 bases). The CDR3 has 14 residues. The germline V and J ends were trimmed by 5 bases and 9 bases, with 19 bases remaining between them. The germline gives CDR1 SNHLY, CDR2 FYNNEI. The CDR3 DNA reads as TGTGCCAGCAGTCCCGACAGCGCCCTGTCGAAAGCTTTCTTT. Protein: CASSPDSALSKAFF.

This clone has only a few counts. The rearrangement uses TRBV19 and TRBJ2-1; 8 bases align to TRBD1. V shed 3 bases, J shed 9 bases, and the junction held 7 bases outside the gene matches. The CDR3 has 14 residues. Germline V gene data show CDR1 as LNHDA and CDR2 as SQIVND (reference sequence). CDR3 sequence: CASSMRQGLGEQFF. In DNA, the CDR3 is TGTGCCAGTAGTATGCGACAGGGGCTCGGTGAGCAGTTCTTC.

The chain recombines TRBV5-1 with TRBJ2-3, with TRBD2 matching over 13 bases. V was pared by 4 bases and J by 3 bases, with 8 bases of the junction left unmatched. Per germline, CDR1 SGHRS and CDR2 YFSETQ. CDR3 size: 17 residues. The CDR3 DNA follows: TGCGCCAGCAGCGGTGGACTAGCGGGGGTCGGGACAGATACGCAGTATTTT. This codes for CASSGGLAGVGTDTQYF.

The chain combines TRBV2 with TRBJ1-6, with D tentatively TRBD1 (5 bases). The CDR3 is made up of 12 amino acids. Trimming left V 9 bases short and J 14 bases short, with 17 bases between. CDR1 is SNHLY, CDR2 FYNNEI, per germline. In DNA, the CDR3 is TGTGCCAGTGGGACTTCCATCGGGTCCCTCCACTTT. Its protein product is CASGTSIGSLHF.

This chain joins TRBV18 and TRBJ2-5; D is ambiguous. Germline values: CDR1 KGHSH, CDR2 LQKENI. Trimming shortened V by 0 bases and J by 4 bases, and 15 bases separated the two germline ends. The CDR3 loop spans 16 amino acids. The chain's CDR3 is CASSPPAVAFAETQYF. CDR3 sequence (DNA): TGTGCCAGCTCACCACCGGCAGTGGCTTTTGCAGAGACCCAGTACTTC.

V and J are TRBV9 and TRBJ1-2, with 8 bases fitting TRBD1. Germline CDR1 and CDR2: SGDLS and YYNGEE. The CDR3 has 14 amino acids. With 1 base clipped from V and 4 bases from J, the junction kept 3 bases outside the gene matches. The CDR3 here is CASSVTGGSYGYTF. The CDR3 DNA sequence: TGTGCCAGCAGCGTAACAGGGGGATCCTATGGCTACACCTTC. Drawing the rest from reference TRBV9 and TRBJ1-2, the complete variable domain is DSGVTQTPKHLITATGQRVTLRCSPRSGDLSVYWYQQSLDQGLQFLIQYYNGEERAKGNILERFSAQQFPDLHSELNLSSLELGDSALYFCASSVTGGSYGYTFGSGTRLTVV.

In this sample, this clone turned up once. The chain is built from TRBV11-1 and TRBJ2-7; TRBD1 agrees at 10 bases. CDR1 is SGHAT and CDR2 is FQDESV in the germline V gene (reference sequence). With V trimmed by 4 bases and J by 4 bases, 4 bases remained unmatched. This CDR3 contains 14 residues. The CDR3 DNA sequence: TGTGCCAGCAGCTCCCGGGACAGGGGATACGAGCAGTACTTC. It is translated as CASSSRDRGYEQYF.

The J gene is TRBJ1-1, the V gene TRBV5-4; TRBD1 is a possible D gene (5 bases). CDR3 size: 12 residues. Looked up from germline, CDR1 is SGHNT and CDR2 is YYREEE (reference sequence). The V and J ends lost 4 bases and 8 bases respectively, with 12 bases between them. This CDR3 reads CASSPLEGEAFF. For the CDR3, the DNA is TGTGCCAGCAGCCCCTTGGAGGGGGAAGCTTTCTTT. The variable domain in full, with the rest retrieved from reference TRBV5-4 and TRBJ1-1, is ETGVTQSPTHLIKTRGQQVTLRCSSQSGHNTVSWYQQALGQGPQFIFQYYREEENGRGNFPPRFSGLQFPNYSSELNVNALELDDSALYLCASSPLEGEAFFGQGTRLTVV.

The rearrangement links TRBV2 to TRBJ2-1; tentative D call: TRBD1 (6 bases). The V and J ends lost 5 bases and 10 bases respectively, with 12 bases between them. CDR3 length: 12 amino acids. Germline V gives CDR1 SNHLY, CDR2 FYNNEI. CDR3 in amino acids: CASSRQDWEQFF. As DNA, the CDR3 is TGTGCCAGCAGTCGACAGGATTGGGAGCAGTTCTTC.

The chain is built from TRBV28 and TRBJ1-2, with D perhaps matching TRBD1 (5 bases). The CDR3 totals 15 residues. Looked up from germline, CDR1 is MDHEN and CDR2 is SYDVKM. Trimming pared 1 base from V and 3 bases from J, leaving 12 bases between. DNA for the CDR3: TGTGCCAGCAGTTTATTGTCGGGGGTGTACTATGGCTACACCTTC. Translation gives CASSLLSGVYYGYTF.

The V gene is TRBV9, the J gene TRBJ1-6; 10 nucleotides match TRBD1. The ends lost 4 bases at V and 10 bases at J; junction bases unmatched: 8. The CDR3 runs to 15 residues. From germline, CDR1 is SGDLS and CDR2 YYNGEE. CDR3 residues: CASSRQGAGESPLHF. For the CDR3, the DNA is TGTGCCAGCAGCCGACAGGGGGCCGGAGAATCACCCCTCCACTTT.

V is TRBV7-9 and J is TRBJ2-1; D might be TRBD1 (6 bases). V lost 4 bases and J 1 base, leaving 14 bases between the germline ends. This CDR3 has 16 amino acids. Germline CDR1 reads SEHNR; CDR2 reads FQNEAQ (reference sequence). The CDR3 protein is CASSWSPRGSYNEQFF. DNA for the CDR3: TGTGCCAGCAGCTGGTCCCCAAGGGGGTCCTACAATGAGCAGTTCTTC.

The chain couples TRBV29-1 to TRBJ1-2; D remains ambiguous. Germline values: CDR1 SQVTM, CDR2 ANQGSEA. Trimming took off 7 bases at V and 4 bases at J, with 10 bases between the two ends. There are 11 residues in the CDR3. CDR3 residues: CSGAAVYGYTF. Written as DNA, the CDR3 is TGCAGCGGGGCAGCCGTCTATGGCTACACCTTC.

The chain uses TRBV29-1 and TRBJ1-1; no clear D gene. CDR3 length: 14 amino acids. Germline CDR1 reads SQVTM; CDR2 reads ANQGSEA. V was cut by 4 bases and J by 1 base, with 13 bases left in between. CDR3 in amino acids: CSVGFGGKNTEAFF. CDR3 coding DNA: TGCAGCGTTGGGTTTGGCGGGAAGAACACTGAAGCTTTCTTT. Based on the CDR3 plus reference TRBV29-1 and TRBJ1-1, the full variable domain is SAVISQKPSRDICQRGTSLTIQCQVDSQVTMMFWYRQQPGQSLTLIATANQGSEATYESGFVIDKFPISRPNLTFSTLTVSNMSPEDSSIYLCSVGFGGKNTEAFFGQGTRLTVV.

This clone was seen many times. The chain employs TRBV6-5 and TRBJ1-1, with 11 positions matching TRBD1. CDR3 size: 15 residues. The junction had 5 bases not matched to a gene; V was cut back by 5 bases and J by 3 bases. CDR1 is MNHEY and CDR2 is SVGAGI in the germline V gene. CDR3 amino acids: CASSGQGAGDTEAFF. The CDR3, as DNA: TGTGCCAGCAGTGGACAGGGGGCTGGAGACACTGAAGCTTTCTTT.

The chain links TRBV6-5 to TRBJ1-2, with D uncertain. This CDR3 has 13 residues. Germline assignment: CDR1 MNHEY and CDR2 SVGAGI. The V gene lost 2 bases and the J gene lost 2 bases, with 6 bases spanning the gap. CDR3 loop: CASSYDGNYGYTF. The CDR3 region has the DNA TGTGCCAGCAGTTACGACGGGAACTATGGCTACACCTTC.

The chain joins TRBV11-2 to TRBJ2-3; the match to TRBD2 covers 12 bases. V dropped 5 bases and J dropped 5; count of bases not matched to a gene: 2. The CDR3 sequence is 14 residues long. CDR1 and CDR2 from the germline V gene are SGHAT and FQNNGV. CDR3: CASSPGLAGDTQYF. The CDR3 nucleotides read TGTGCCAGCAGCCCGGGACTAGCGGGAGATACGCAGTATTTT.

The J gene is TRBJ1-1, the V gene TRBV2, with 7 bases lining up with TRBD1. The V segment lost 4 bases and the J segment 5 bases; nucleotides outside the gene matches: 7. The germline gives CDR1 SNHLY, CDR2 FYNNEI. The CDR3 covers 14 residues. The CDR3 sequence is CASSGQGRVTEAFF. The CDR3 nucleotides are TGTGCCAGCAGTGGACAGGGTCGAGTTACTGAAGCTTTCTTT.

The chain uses TRBV7-3 and TRBJ2-1, with 13 positions matching TRBD2. CDR1 SGHTA and CDR2 FQGTGA come from the germline V gene. The CDR3 is 17 residues long. J gave up 9 bases and V 0 bases, and 8 bases lay outside the gene matches. The CDR3: CASSLTGTSGGAFEQFF. The CDR3 DNA sequence: TGTGCCAGCAGCTTAACTGGCACTAGCGGGGGGGCCTTTGAGCAGTTCTTC.

The V and J genes are TRBV6-6 and TRBJ1-4; D is unclear. The ends were cut back, 0 bases at V and 5 bases at J, with 13 bases in the middle. In germline, CDR1 is MNHNY, CDR2 SVGAGI (reference sequence). This CDR3 spans 16 amino acids. In DNA form, the CDR3 reads TGTGCCAGCAGTTACTCATGGGCAGAACCAAATGAAAAACTGTTTTTT. It translates to CASSYSWAEPNEKLFF.

The chain combines TRBV7-8 with TRBJ2-2; D is unresolved. CDR3 size: 16 residues. Germline V lookup: CDR1 SGHVS, CDR2 FQNEAQ. V was pared by 1 base and J by 6 bases, with 15 bases between. The CDR3 DNA follows: TGTGCCAGCAGCTTAGGGAGCCTGACCCGGGCCGGGGAGCTGTTTTTT. It translates to CASSLGSLTRAGELFF.

Here the CDR3 reads CASSGYSEQYF. CDR3 in DNA: TGTGCCAGCAGTGGATACAGCGAGCAGTACTTC. The chain has TRBV2 and TRBJ2-7; D gene uncertain. Germline loops: CDR1 SNHLY, CDR2 FYNNEI. This CDR3 spans 11 amino acids. V lost 4 bases, J lost 6 bases, and 7 bases lay in between.

The chain has TRBV7-9 and TRBJ2-5; a weak D match, TRBD1 (6 bases). Looked up from germline, CDR1 is SEHNR and CDR2 is FQNEAQ (reference sequence). This CDR3 region has 16 residues. Trimming stripped 5 bases from V and 4 bases from J, with 20 bases between. The CDR3 region has the DNA TGTGCCAGCAGCCGACTGGCTCAGGGGTACCGAGAGACCCAGTACTTC. Translating gives CASSRLAQGYRETQYF. The full variable domain, rest sourced from reference TRBV7-9 and TRBJ2-5, is DTGVSQNPRHKITKRGQNVTFRCDPISEHNRLYWYRQTLGQGPEFLTYFQNEAQLEKSRLLSDRFSAERPKGSFSTLEIQRTEQGDSAMYLCASSRLAQGYRETQYFGPGTRLLVL.

V and J are TRBV7-9 and TRBJ2-7; 13 positions agree with TRBD2. V gave up 1 base and J gave up 4 bases; unmatched junction bases: 7. This CDR3 comprises 17 residues. Germline lookup yields CDR1 SEHNR and CDR2 FQNEAQ (reference sequence). The CDR3, as DNA: TGTGCCAGCAGCTTAGGTGGACTAGCGGGGGCACAATACGAGCAGTACTTC. As protein: CASSLGGLAGAQYEQYF. Complete variable domain (other parts from reference TRBV7-9 and TRBJ2-7): DTGVSQNPRHKITKRGQNVTFRCDPISEHNRLYWYRQTLGQGPEFLTYFQNEAQLEKSRLLSDRFSAERPKGSFSTLEIQRTEQGDSAMYLCASSLGGLAGAQYEQYFGPGTRLTVT.

This chain uses TRBV4-1 with TRBJ2-2, with D tentatively TRBD1 (6 bases). CDR3 length equals 15 residues. The germline V gene has CDR1 MGHRA and CDR2 YSYEKL. V dropped 0 bases and J dropped 6 bases, with 11 bases sitting between them. The CDR3 sequence: CASSQEQGLSGELFF. The CDR3 DNA sequence: TGCGCCAGCAGCCAAGAACAGGGTTTGTCCGGGGAGCTGTTTTTT.